The subject of this entry is one T cell receptor (beta chain). Antigen specificity is unknown. Method: immunoSEQ multiplex PCR; TCRdb's copy keeps in-frame clones and lacks some. The sample consists of about 92,000 clones, about nine tenths of them appearing once. The entry originates in a study of T cell responses to AZD1222 COVID-19 vaccine. Study background: The analysis combined second doses at about 4 or about 12 weeks.

This CDR3 spans 15 amino acids. The V gene's germline CDR1 is LGHDT and CDR2 YNNKEL (reference sequence). V was pared by 5 bases and J by 2 bases, with 15 bases between. Study results and limitations: Only after the peak T cell response were repertoires sampled. Baseline antibody screening turned up just five to seven seropositive AZD1222 recipients.

The sequence derives from an adult in good health. The J gene is TRBJ2-5, the V gene TRBV3-1 (or the pseudogene TRBV3-2); tentative D call: TRBD2 (6 bases). Sequencing used peripheral blood, obtained on day 0 of AZD1222 vaccination. This CDR3 reads CASSTRLGRQETQYF. The CDR3 coding sequence is TGTGCCAGCAGCACCCGACTAGGGAGACAAGAGACCCAGTACTTC.